This T cell receptor beta chain is drawn from a study of early T cells in non-severe SARS-CoV-2 infection. TCRdb used MiXCR to reprocess the 5' RACE reads, holding one entry per CDR3 protein. The sample records some 45,000 distinct CDR3 sequences, approximately 9% being singletons. Germline V gene sequence: CDR1 MNHNY, CDR2 SVGAGI (reference sequence). This CDR3 is built from 16 residues. Whole-study results and caveats: Matches to VDJdb favored anti-spike CD8 responses and missed private and CD4 specificities.

This clonotype showed up just a few times. Its matching antigen is unknown. One junction end disagrees with the germline gene, perhaps due to a read error. The TCR sequence derives from an adult who was a healthcare worker with PCR-confirmed SARS-CoV-2 infection or an uninfected control (not recorded which). The chain carries TRBV6-6 and TRBJ2-5, with 12 bases fitting TRBD2. Specimen: whole blood, collected at baseline. This CDR3 reads CACSPTSGGNQETQYF. The CDR3 bases are TGTGCCTGCAGCCCAACTAGCGGGGGGAACCAAGAGACCCAGTACTTC.